These 23 T cell receptor beta chains were all obtained from the same sample, sequenced in a study of response to subunit inactivated influenza vaccine. TCRdb ran MiXCR on the RT-PCR reads and lists one entry per CDR3 protein. This sample yields approximately 500,000 distinct CDR3 sequences, of which 10% to 15% are seen a single time; around 14% belongs to the top ten. This specimen consisted of PBMCs from blood, obtained roughly 48 days after vaccination. The source is a man between 45 and 60 years old who received an inactivated influenza vaccine.

This clonotype was detected a few times. The J gene is TRBJ2-3, the V gene TRBV7-9, with no clear D. This CDR3 is 15 amino acids long. Germline CDR1 and CDR2: SEHNR and FQNEAQ (reference sequence). The germline V and J ends were trimmed by 1 base and 2 bases, with 10 bases remaining between them. CDR3 DNA sequence: TGTGCCAGCAGCTTAGATGGGCGACTCACAGATACGCAGTATTTT. It encodes CASSLDGRLTDTQYF.

A few counts support this clonotype. The V call is TRBV12-3 or TRBV12-4, the J call TRBJ1-5, with a possible D match to TRBD1 (5 bases). V was pared by 7 bases and J by 1 base, with 14 bases between. The CDR3 runs 15 residues. CDR3 in amino acids: CASTRDGNSNQPQHF. The CDR3 coding sequence is TGTGCCAGCACCAGGGACGGGAACAGCAATCAGCCCCAGCATTTT.

This sequence joins TRBV11-2 and TRBJ2-7; TRBD1 matches at 9 bases. This CDR3 has 15 amino acids. Trimming removed 4 bases from V and 6 bases from J; junction bases left unmatched: 10. Looked up from germline, CDR1 is SGHAT and CDR2 is FQNNGV. This CDR3 is CASSSTGQGSGEQYF. CDR3 in DNA: TGTGCCAGCAGCTCTACCGGACAGGGGTCGGGCGAGCAGTACTTC.

This clonotype showed up just a few times. The rearrangement joins TRBV20-1 to TRBJ2-1; D may match TRBD1 or TRBD2 (5 bases each). The length of the CDR3 is 11 residues. V lost 4 bases and J 8 bases, leaving 9 bases between the germline ends. Germline V gives CDR1 DFQATT, CDR2 SNEGSKA (reference sequence). The CDR3 sequence: CSATGADEQFF. The CDR3 DNA sequence: TGCAGTGCTACCGGGGCGGATGAGCAGTTCTTC.

Here the CDR3 reads CATSRDSSGVGANVLTF. CDR3 DNA: TGTGCCACCAGCAGAGATAGCTCGGGGGTTGGGGCCAACGTCCTGACTTTC. This chain links TRBV15 with TRBJ2-6, with D possibly TRBD2 on 6 matching bases. Germline CDR1 LNHNV, CDR2 YYDKDF (reference sequence). The V gene lost 0 bases and the J gene lost 3 bases, with 12 bases spanning the gap. The CDR3 runs 17 residues.

The table lists this clonotype with a few counts. This chain links TRBV6-1 with TRBJ2-7; 9 bases match TRBD1. The ends lost 6 bases at V and 1 base at J; junction bases unmatched: 7. From germline, CDR1 is MNHNS and CDR2 SASEGT. CDR3 size: 15 residues. This chain's CDR3 is CASSRDRAASYEQYF. For the CDR3, the DNA is TGTGCCAGCAGCAGGGACAGGGCGGCTTCCTACGAGCAGTACTTC.

The gene calls are TRBV5-1 and TRBJ2-7, with a tentative D call TRBD1 (6 bases). CDR3 length: 14 amino acids. V was shortened by 0 bases and J by 2 bases, with 9 bases between the two germline ends. CDR1 and CDR2 (germline): SGHRS, YFSETQ. The CDR3 DNA reads TGCGCCAGCAGCTTGGGGTCAGGGGCCTACGAGCAGTACTTC. This encodes CASSLGSGAYEQYF.

This clonotype came up a few times. The V and J genes are TRBV4-3 and TRBJ2-7; TRBD2 matches at 7 bases. With 6 bases clipped from V and 0 bases from J, the junction kept 8 bases outside the gene matches. This CDR3 spans 15 amino acids. The germline V gene has CDR1 LGHNA and CDR2 YSLEER. As DNA, the CDR3 is TGCGCCAGCAGTTATGAGCGGGGCAGCTCCTACGAGCAGTACTTC. Translation gives CASSYERGSSYEQYF.

V usage is TRBV7-8 and J usage is TRBJ2-7; 12 nucleotides agree with TRBD2. The CDR3 length is 15 residues. The J segment lost 3 bases and the V segment lost 5 bases, leaving 5 bases of the junction unmatched. Looked up from germline, CDR1 is SGHVS and CDR2 is FQNEAQ. CDR3 sequence (DNA): TGTGCCAGCAGCGGACGACTAGCGGGGGTCTACGAGCAGTACTTC. It codes for CASSGRLAGVYEQYF.

This clonotype was seen only a few times. The CDR3 protein is CSASRFTYTGDPYEQYF. DNA for the CDR3: TGCAGTGCCAGCCGGTTTACTTACACAGGGGACCCCTACGAGCAGTACTTC. V gene TRBV20-1 combines with J gene TRBJ2-7; TRBD1 matches 7 bases. Germline V CDR1 and CDR2: DFQATT, SNEGSKA (reference sequence). The V and J ends lost 6 bases and 2 bases, in that order; junction bases with no gene match: 19. The CDR3 has 17 residues.

This chain joins TRBV7-2 and TRBJ1-5; 8 nucleotides agree with TRBD1. The CDR3 has 16 amino acids. With 1 base clipped from V and 3 bases from J, the junction kept 5 bases outside the gene matches. Germline V lookup: CDR1 SGHTA, CDR2 FQGNSA. Here the CDR3 DNA reads TGTGCCAGCAGCTTAGATCGGACAGGGTTCAATCAGCCCCAGCATTTT. It is translated as CASSLDRTGFNQPQHF.

The chain employs TRBV6-1 and TRBJ2-7; 9 nucleotides line up with TRBD2. CDR3 size: 13 residues. With 4 bases clipped from V and 4 bases from J, the junction kept 2 bases outside the gene matches. The germline V gene encodes CDR1 MNHNS and CDR2 SASEGT. The DNA of the CDR3 is TGTGCCAGCAGTGTAGCGGGAGCGTACGAGCAGTACTTC. It yields the protein CASSVAGAYEQYF.

This chain joins TRBV4-1 and TRBJ1-2; possible D gene TRBD1, 6 bases. Germline-derived CDR1 and CDR2 are MGHRA and YSYEKL. This CDR3 is 15 amino acids long. V lost 4 bases, J lost 0 bases, and 12 bases lay in between. CDR3: CASSPVQGANYGYTF. The CDR3 DNA is TGCGCCAGCAGCCCCGTACAGGGTGCTAACTATGGCTACACCTTC.

The chain recombines TRBV12-3 or TRBV12-4 with TRBJ2-7, with 7 bases lining up with TRBD2. Trimming took 1 base from V and 2 from J; bases not matched to a gene: 5. The CDR3 contains 15 residues. DNA of the CDR3: TGTGCCAGCAGTTTAGATAGCGGGCGGACCTACGAGCAGTACTTC. This encodes CASSLDSGRTYEQYF.

The chain carries TRBV6-1 and TRBJ2-4; TRBD2 is a possible D gene (6 bases). The CDR3 is 14 amino acids. Looked up from germline, CDR1 is MNHNS and CDR2 is SASEGT. Trimming pared 7 bases from V and 7 bases from J, leaving 17 bases between. In DNA, the CDR3 is TGTGCCAGCAACCCGAGACTAGAGAGGAACATTCAGTACTTC. Protein product: CASNPRLERNIQYF.

The V and J genes are TRBV20-1 and TRBJ2-7; 7 nucleotides match TRBD1. After removal of 4 bases from V and 2 bases from J, the junction contained 5 bases not matched to a gene. CDR1 and CDR2 (germline): DFQATT, SNEGSKA (reference sequence). The CDR3 spans 13 residues. DNA for the CDR3: TGCAGTGCTACGGACAGGTTGCCCTACGAGCAGTACTTC. Protein product: CSATDRLPYEQYF.

This clonotype has only a few counts. V is TRBV20-1 and J is TRBJ2-1, with TRBD2 matching over 8 bases. The ends lost 8 bases at V and 10 bases at J; junction bases unmatched: 10. Germline-derived CDR1 and CDR2 are DFQATT and SNEGSKA (reference sequence). The CDR3 sequence is 12 residues long. CDR3 region: CSWFSGELEQFF. DNA for the CDR3: TGCAGTTGGTTTAGCGGGGAATTAGAGCAGTTCTTC.

This clonotype was detected a few times. The chain carries TRBV24-1 and TRBJ2-3; D is possibly TRBD2 (5 bases). V was cut by 9 bases and J by 2 bases, with 20 bases left in between. In germline, CDR1 is KGHDR, CDR2 SFDVKD. The CDR3 length is 16 residues. The CDR3 bases are TGTGCCACCGATACTAGGACGGGCATAAACACAGATACGCAGTATTTT. Translating gives CATDTRTGINTDTQYF.

This clonotype was counted at least ten times. This sequence joins TRBV9 and TRBJ2-2; 8 nucleotides agree with TRBD1. Germline lookup yields CDR1 SGDLS and CDR2 YYNGEE. The CDR3 is 13 amino acids. Trimming removed 7 bases from V and 1 base from J; junction bases left unmatched: 0. CDR3 in amino acids: CASGQGNTGELFF. The CDR3 nucleotides are TGTGCCAGCGGACAGGGGAACACCGGGGAGCTGTTTTTT.

This sequence joins TRBV6-1 and TRBJ2-6; D possibly corresponds to TRBD2 (5 bases). Trimming removed 5 bases from V and 4 bases from J, with 21 bases in between. Germline CDR1 and CDR2: MNHNS and SASEGT. The CDR3 loop spans 18 amino acids. CDR3 DNA: TGTGCCAGCAGTCATAGTAATCGGGGATTGAGCGGGGCCAACGTCCTGACTTTC. Residues: CASSHSNRGLSGANVLTF.

This clonotype was observed at least ten times. The J gene is TRBJ1-4, the V gene TRBV12-3 or TRBV12-4; D gene uncertain. V was pared by 2 bases and J by 6 bases, with 7 bases between. The CDR3 loop spans 13 amino acids. CDR3 in amino acids: CASSLIGDEKLFF. The DNA for the CDR3 is TGTGCCAGCAGTTTAATAGGAGATGAAAAACTGTTTTTT.

The rearrangement links TRBV20-1 to TRBJ2-1; tentatively, D is TRBD1 (6 bases). Trimming shortened V by 3 bases and J by 5 bases, and 11 bases separated the two germline ends. Germline CDR1 is DFQATT and CDR2 is SNEGSKA (reference sequence). The CDR3 contains 13 residues. The chain's CDR3 is CSASQDRNNEQFF. The CDR3 DNA sequence: TGCAGTGCTAGCCAGGACAGAAACAATGAGCAGTTCTTC.

In this sample, this clonotype turned up a few times. This chain uses TRBV20-1 with TRBJ2-4, with D unclear. This CDR3 region has 14 residues. Trimming shortened V by 0 bases and J by 7 bases, and 13 bases separated the two germline ends. The germline V gene has CDR1 DFQATT and CDR2 SNEGSKA (reference sequence). CDR3 region: CSARDRLVSNIQYF. The DNA for the CDR3 is TGCAGTGCTAGAGATCGGCTAGTTAGTAACATTCAGTACTTC.